This entry describes one T cell receptor beta chain. The antigen is unknown. The sample originates from a study of memory CD8 T cells in hepatitis C reinfection. Study-wide background: A positive HCV RNA test after two negatives ≥60 days apart defined reinfection. Between 3 and 8 weeks after reinfection detection, peak samples were drawn. Findings and limits, study-wide: With four or five donors, public clonotype conclusions could not be definitive.

The CDR3 length is 17 residues. CDR1 MGHRA and CDR2 YSYEKL come from the germline V gene. V was shortened by 6 bases and J by 2 bases, with 21 bases between the two germline ends. Only in-frame clones appear in the TCRdb table, and some are missing; sequencing was by immunoSEQ multiplex PCR. The sample includes 35,000 to 50,000 clones, 70% to 90% of them seen just once. Sample time point: peak reinfection, 3 to 8 weeks after reinfection detection. No in vitro expansion preceded TCR sequencing of the sorted cells. Two donors provided sorted CD3+ CD8+ CD45RO- naive CD8 T cells at all three reinfection time points.

The sequenced material came from naive CD8+ T cells sorted from blood. This receptor was obtained from a man aged 18 to 35 with hepatitis C virus infection. This rearrangement joins TRBV4-1 to TRBJ2-3; D perhaps matches TRBD2 (7 bases). The CDR3 loop is CASRQGGGGRTTDTQYF. The CDR3 bases are TGCGCCAGCAGACAGGGAGGGGGGGGCCGCACCACAGATACGCAGTATTTT.